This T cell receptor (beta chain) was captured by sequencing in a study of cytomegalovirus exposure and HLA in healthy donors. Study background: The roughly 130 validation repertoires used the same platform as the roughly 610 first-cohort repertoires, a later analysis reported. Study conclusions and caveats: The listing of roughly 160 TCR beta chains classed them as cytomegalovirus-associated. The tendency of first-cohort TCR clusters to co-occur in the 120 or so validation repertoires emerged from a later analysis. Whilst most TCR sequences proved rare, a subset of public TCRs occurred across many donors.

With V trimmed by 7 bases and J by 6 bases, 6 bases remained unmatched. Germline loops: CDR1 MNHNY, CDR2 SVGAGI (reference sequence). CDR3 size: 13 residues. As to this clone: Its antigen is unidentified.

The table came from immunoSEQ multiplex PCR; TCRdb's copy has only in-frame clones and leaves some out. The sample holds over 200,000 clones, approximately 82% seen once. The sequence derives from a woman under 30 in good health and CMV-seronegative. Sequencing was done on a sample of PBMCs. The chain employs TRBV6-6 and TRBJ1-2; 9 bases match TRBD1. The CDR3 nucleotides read TGTGCCAGCATGGGACAGGGTGTCGATGGCTACACCTTC. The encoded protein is CASMGQGVDGYTF.